The 20 T cell receptor beta chains in this list originate from one sample, sequenced in a study of spatial heterogeneity in lung cancer. Study-wide points: How many expanded intratumoral alpha and beta TCRs were present tracked the tumor mutation count, which was a count of nonsynonymous mutations.

TCRdb itself ran the 5' RACE reads through MiXCR, one entry per CDR3 protein. The data show some 18,000 distinct CDR3 sequences, around 6.8% seen once. Time point given: sample taken at primary tumor resection. No antigen has been identified for these receptors. The sample consisted of lung tumor tissue, taken at surgery. These TCRs come from a male donor with early-stage non-small cell lung cancer.

This clonotype occurred many times. The genes are TRBV10-3 and TRBJ1-2; 7 bases line up with TRBD1. This CDR3 spans 13 amino acids. Germline V gene data show CDR1 as ENHRY and CDR2 as SYGVKD. The junction had 6 bases not matched to a gene; V was cut back by 3 bases and J by 8 bases. CDR3 coding DNA: TGTGCCATCAGTGAACAGACAGGGTCGGGCTACACCTTC. Residues: CAISEQTGSGYTF.

This clonotype is classed as medium-sized. This chain links TRBV6-2 or TRBV6-3 with TRBJ2-3; D perhaps matches TRBD1 (5 bases). V was cut by 0 bases and J by 3 bases, with 16 bases left in between. Germline assignment: CDR1 MNHEY and CDR2 SVGEGT. This CDR3 spans 17 amino acids. CDR3 protein: CASSYSPSHRQTDTQYF. In DNA, the CDR3 is TGTGCCAGCAGTTACTCACCATCTCACAGGCAAACAGATACGCAGTATTTT.

This clonotype was seen many times. V is TRBV6-2 or TRBV6-3 and J is TRBJ2-7; no clear D gene. Germline V gene sequence: CDR1 MNHEY, CDR2 SVGEGT. The ends were cut back, 5 bases at V and 1 base at J, with 12 bases in the middle. This CDR3 comprises 14 residues. The DNA of the CDR3 is TGTGCCAGCAGTGTAGCTCACCTATCCTACGAGCAGTACTTC. Translation: CASSVAHLSYEQYF.

In this sample, this clonotype is medium-sized. The V gene is TRBV5-5, the J gene TRBJ1-2, with TRBD1 identical over 7 bases. The germline CDR1 and CDR2 sequences are SGHKS and YYEKEE (reference sequence). V lost 4 bases, J lost 7 bases, and 7 bases stayed unmatched. There are 13 residues in the CDR3. In nucleotides, the CDR3 is TGTGCCAGCAGCCTTGACAGGGCCCTTGGCTACACCTTC. Protein: CASSLDRALGYTF.

This clonotype has ten or more counts. The rearrangement uses TRBV6-2 or TRBV6-3 and TRBJ2-7, with 7 bases matching TRBD1. The CDR3 sequence is 14 residues long. Trimming at V came to 7 bases and at J to 2 bases, leaving 8 bases not matched to a gene. The germline V gene has CDR1 MNHEY and CDR2 SVGEGT. CDR3 in DNA: TGTGCCAGCAAGGGGGCAGGGAGAACCTACGAGCAGTACTTC. Residues: CASKGAGRTYEQYF.

The CDR3 DNA reads TGCGCCAGCGGTGAAGGGGGGGGCTCCTACGAGCAGTACTTC. As protein: CASGEGGGSYEQYF. The genes are TRBV5-1 and TRBJ2-7; possibly TRBD2 for D (7 bases). CDR3 length: 14 amino acids. V gave up 7 bases and J gave up 0 bases, with 14 bases separating them. CDR1 is SGHRS, CDR2 YFSETQ, per germline.

CDR3 nucleotides: TGTGCCAGCACCGACGAGGGGACAGGGATTCGATCTGAGCAGTTCTTC. As protein: CASTDEGTGIRSEQFF. The rearrangement uses TRBV2 and TRBJ2-1, with 9 bases identical to TRBD1. After removal of 7 bases from V and 9 bases from J, the junction contained 16 bases not matched to a gene. The CDR3 loop spans 16 amino acids. CDR1 and CDR2 from the germline V gene are SNHLY and FYNNEI.

The chain carries TRBV30 and TRBJ1-2; D unclear. Germline assignment: CDR1 GTSNPN and CDR2 SVGIG (reference sequence). V lost 1 base, J lost 0 bases, and 9 bases lay in between. This CDR3 comprises 14 residues. The CDR3 sequence: CAWSANMANYGYTF. For the CDR3, the DNA is TGTGCCTGGAGTGCAAATATGGCTAACTATGGCTACACCTTC.

The gene calls are TRBV10-3 and TRBJ2-7; D might be TRBD1 (6 bases). With 6 bases removed from V and 6 bases from J, the gap between germline ends came to 12 bases. Germline values: CDR1 ENHRY, CDR2 SYGVKD. The CDR3 has 12 residues. The CDR3 sequence: CAIREQGGEQYF. The DNA for the CDR3 is TGTGCCATCAGGGAACAGGGCGGCGAGCAGTACTTC.

This clonotype was observed a handful of times. The chain has TRBV7-9 and TRBJ2-7, with D perhaps matching TRBD2 (7 bases). Trimming removed 0 bases from V and 5 bases from J, with 14 bases in between. The CDR3 has 15 residues. CDR1 SEHNR and CDR2 FQNEAQ come from the germline V gene (reference sequence). The CDR3 sequence: CASSLAGGPAHEQYF. The CDR3, as DNA: TGTGCCAGCAGCTTAGCGGGGGGGCCCGCCCACGAGCAGTACTTC.

The chain joins TRBV25-1 to TRBJ2-6; tentatively, D is TRBD1 or TRBD2 (5 bases each). The CDR3 runs 15 residues. The V gene lost 10 bases and the J gene lost 0 bases, with 13 bases spanning the gap. Germline V gene lookup returns CDR1 MGHDK and CDR2 SYGVNS. DNA of the CDR3: TGTGCCAATATGGTTGGGGGCTCTGGGGCCAACGTCCTGACTTTC. It is translated as CANMVGGSGANVLTF.

This clonotype is classed as medium-sized (0.01 to 0.1%). The chain links TRBV7-2 to TRBJ2-3; TRBD1 matches at 7 bases. This CDR3 is 16 amino acids long. The germline CDR1 and CDR2 sequences are SGHTA and FQGNSA. Losses at the gene ends were 2 bases for V and 1 base for J; bases not matched to a gene: 6. For the CDR3, the DNA is TGTGCCAGCAGCTTACTTAGGGGGCAGGGCACAGATACGCAGTATTTT. Translated, it gives CASSLLRGQGTDTQYF.

This clonotype was recorded many times. The chain carries TRBV7-2 and TRBJ1-6; perhaps TRBD1 as D (5 bases). Trimming pared 1 base from V and 4 bases from J, leaving 11 bases between. This CDR3 contains 16 residues. The germline gives CDR1 SGHTA, CDR2 FQGNSA. The CDR3 DNA follows: TGTGCCAGCAGCTTAGTACAGGCCCGATATAATTCACCCCTCCACTTT. Its protein product is CASSLVQARYNSPLHF.

This clonotype was recorded at least ten times. The J gene is TRBJ1-1, the V gene TRBV12-3 or TRBV12-4; 8 bases are a match to TRBD1. The length of the CDR3 is 14 residues. V shed 6 bases, J shed 1 base, and the junction held 4 bases outside the gene matches. The CDR3 DNA reads TGTGCCAGCAGGCCGGACAGGGCGAACACTGAAGCTTTCTTT. This encodes CASRPDRANTEAFF.

The V call is TRBV2, the J call TRBJ2-2; 8 bases are a match to TRBD2. This CDR3 is 11 amino acids long. The V gene end was trimmed by 7 bases and the J gene end by 12 bases; junction bases not matched to a gene: 4. Germline assignment: CDR1 SNHLY and CDR2 FYNNEI. CDR3 in amino acids: CASKERGQLFF. The CDR3 DNA reads as TGTGCCAGCAAGGAGCGGGGGCAGCTGTTTTTT.

In its sample, this clonotype was seen a few times. The V and J genes are TRBV4-1 and TRBJ1-2; no definite D call. Germline values: CDR1 MGHRA, CDR2 YSYEKL. This CDR3 is 13 amino acids long. Trimming shortened V by 6 bases and J by 8 bases, and 16 bases separated the two germline ends. Here the CDR3 DNA reads TGCGCCAGCAGTTTTCTCATGGAAGGCGGCTACACCTTC. It yields the protein CASSFLMEGGYTF.

This clonotype was observed a few times. The CDR3 protein is CASSLTNTGLETQYF. In nucleotides, the CDR3 is TGTGCCAGCAGTTTAACCAATACAGGGTTAGAGACCCAGTACTTC. This chain uses TRBV28 with TRBJ2-5; D possibly corresponds to TRBD1 (6 bases). With 2 bases removed from V and 4 bases from J, the gap between germline ends came to 14 bases. The germline V gene has CDR1 MDHEN and CDR2 SYDVKM. This CDR3 region has 15 residues.

This clonotype came up many times. The genes are TRBV24-1 and TRBJ2-5; no definite D call. Trimming took off 3 bases at V and 1 base at J, with 8 bases between the two ends. The germline CDR1 and CDR2 sequences are KGHDR and SFDVKD. The CDR3 is 14 amino acids. The CDR3 region has the DNA TGTGCCACCAGTGATCGAAGGTCCCAAGAGACCCAGTACTTC. It codes for CATSDRRSQETQYF.

There are a few counts of this clonotype. The V call is TRBV2, the J call TRBJ2-3; unclear D gene. There are 11 residues in the CDR3. V was trimmed by 3 bases and J by 9 bases, leaving 7 bases between them. Germline CDR1 and CDR2: SNHLY and FYNNEI. CDR3: CASSDAQTQYF. CDR3 DNA sequence: TGTGCCAGCAGTGACGCGCAGACGCAGTATTTT.

This clonotype was picked up a small number of times. This chain uses TRBV6-1 with TRBJ2-2, with 9 bases that match TRBD1. V lost 4 bases, J lost 3 bases, and 3 bases stayed unmatched. Germline loops: CDR1 MNHNS, CDR2 SASEGT. The CDR3 is made up of 15 amino acids. The CDR3 bases are TGTGCCAGCAGTGTTGACAGGGGGTACACCGGGGAGCTGTTTTTT. The encoded protein is CASSVDRGYTGELFF.